Listed below are T cell receptor beta chains from one sample, sequenced in a study of blood T cells in healthy people across ages. TCRdb re-called the 5' RACE reads through MiXCR, storing one row per CDR3 protein. Here the sample spans over a million distinct CDR3 sequences, approximately 42% being singletons. The sequenced material came from blood. These receptor sequences come from a woman under 30 in good health. Each CDR3 is given with its conserved first and last residue. D genes are given only for firm matches. The size of a clone is reported for some rows only, either as once, few or many, or as a class for expanded clones.

cdr3_aa: CASSQQKNTEAFF
cdr3_nt: TGTGCCAGCAGCCAACAAAAGAACACTGAAGCTTTCTTT
j_call: TRBJ1-1
d_call: NA
cdr3_length: 13
v_call: TRBV2
clone_size: NA

cdr3_aa: CASSLAGGVRGSEGYTF
cdr3_nt: TGCGCCAGCAGCTTGGCCGGGGGGGTAAGAGGTTCGGAAGGCTACACCTTC
j_call: TRBJ1-2
d_call: NA
cdr3_length: 17
v_call: TRBV5-1
clone_size: NA

cdr3_aa: CGSTRSKGGSTDTQYF
cdr3_nt: TGTGGCAGCACCAGAAGTAAGGGGGGTAGCACAGATACGCAGTATTTT
j_call: TRBJ2-3
d_call: NA
cdr3_length: 16
v_call: TRBV6-1
clone_size: NA

cdr3_aa: CASSPGASGTYEQYF
cdr3_nt: TGTGCCAGCTCACCCGGGGCTAGCGGCACCTACGAGCAGTACTTC
j_call: TRBJ2-7
d_call: TRBD2
cdr3_length: 15
v_call: TRBV18
clone_size: few

cdr3_aa: CAIGVAGGTDTQYF
cdr3_nt: TGTGCCATCGGGGTAGCGGGGGGCACAGATACGCAGTATTTT
j_call: TRBJ2-3
d_call: TRBD2
cdr3_length: 14
v_call: TRBV10-3
clone_size: few

cdr3_aa: CSVGTSYNEQFF
cdr3_nt: TGCAGTGTAGGTACCTCCTACAATGAGCAGTTCTTC
j_call: TRBJ2-1
d_call: NA
cdr3_length: 12
v_call: TRBV20-1
clone_size: NA

cdr3_aa: CASSDRATGNTIYF
cdr3_nt: TGTGCCAGCAGTGACAGGGCAACGGGAAACACCATATATTTT
j_call: TRBJ1-3
d_call: NA
cdr3_length: 14
v_call: TRBV6-1
clone_size: NA

cdr3_aa: CASNPGQARGETQYF
cdr3_nt: TGTGCCAGCAACCCGGGTCAGGCTCGTGGAGAGACCCAGTACTTC
j_call: TRBJ2-5
d_call: NA
cdr3_length: 15
v_call: TRBV2
clone_size: NA

cdr3_aa: CASRGILNTEAFF
cdr3_nt: TGTGCCAGCCGTGGGATCCTGAACACTGAAGCTTTCTTT
j_call: TRBJ1-1
d_call: NA
cdr3_length: 13
v_call: TRBV12-3/TRBV12-4
clone_size: few

cdr3_aa: CASSDSGRNNYGYTF
cdr3_nt: TGTGCCAGCAGTGACTCAGGGCGGAATAACTATGGCTACACCTTC
j_call: TRBJ1-2
d_call: NA
cdr3_length: 15
v_call: TRBV6-4
clone_size: few

cdr3_aa: CASSLLSSGANVLTF
cdr3_nt: TGCGCCAGCAGCTTGTTAAGCTCTGGGGCCAACGTCCTGACTTTC
j_call: TRBJ2-6
d_call: NA
cdr3_length: 15
v_call: TRBV5-1
clone_size: NA